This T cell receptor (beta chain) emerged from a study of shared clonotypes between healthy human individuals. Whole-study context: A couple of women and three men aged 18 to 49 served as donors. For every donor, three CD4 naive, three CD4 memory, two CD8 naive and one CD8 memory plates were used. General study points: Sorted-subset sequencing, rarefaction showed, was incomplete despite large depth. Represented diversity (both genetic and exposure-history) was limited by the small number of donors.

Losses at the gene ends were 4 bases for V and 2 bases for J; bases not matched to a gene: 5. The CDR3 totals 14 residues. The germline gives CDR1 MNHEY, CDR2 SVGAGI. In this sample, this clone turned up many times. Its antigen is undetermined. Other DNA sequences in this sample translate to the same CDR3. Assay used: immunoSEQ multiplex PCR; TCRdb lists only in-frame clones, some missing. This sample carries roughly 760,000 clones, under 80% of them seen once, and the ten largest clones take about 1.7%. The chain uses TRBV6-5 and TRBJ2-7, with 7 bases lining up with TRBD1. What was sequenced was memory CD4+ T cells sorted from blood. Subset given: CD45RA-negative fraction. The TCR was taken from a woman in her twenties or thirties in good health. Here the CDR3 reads CASSFTGDPYEQYF. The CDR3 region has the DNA TGTGCCAGCAGTTTCACAGGGGACCCCTACGAGCAGTACTTC.